This is a list of T cell receptor beta chains from one sample in a study of T cell repertoires in cytomegalovirus infection. TCRdb reanalysed the reads using MiXCR and keeps one entry per CDR3 protein. This sample has approximately 1,000,000 distinct CDR3 sequences; approximately 32% occur once, and the top ten carry around 15%. These receptors are not linked to any known antigen. Specimen: cultured CD8+ T cells from PBMCs, collected from culture after CMV antigen stimulation. Every receptor here comes from a human donor in good health (CMV status not recorded). Some clones in this sample may be carry-over from other donors' samples. Both conserved end residues are part of each CDR3. The D gene is left open where the match is weak. Clone size, where shown, is once, few, many, or a class for clones that have expanded.

size: NA; D: TRBD1; V: TRBV6-5; J: TRBJ1-3; length: 16; CDR3: CASSRMDRSSGNTIYF; DNA: TGTGCCAGCAGTAGAATGGACAGGAGCTCTGGAAACACCATATATTTT
size: NA; D: NA; V: TRBV7-3; J: TRBJ2-1; length: 13; CDR3: CASSLLPGNEQFF; DNA: TGTGCCAGCAGCTTATTACCAGGCAATGAGCAGTTCTTC
size: many; D: NA; V: TRBV7-8; J: TRBJ1-6; length: 15; CDR3: CASSLGTADNSPLHF; DNA: TGTGCCAGCAGCCTCGGGACCGCTGATAATTCACCCCTCCACTTT
size: NA; D: NA; V: TRBV3-1; J: TRBJ2-5; length: 16; CDR3: CASSSIISRGRETQYF; DNA: TGTGCCAGCAGCTCAATCATTTCCAGGGGAAGGGAGACCCAGTACTTC
size: medium-sized; D: TRBD1; V: TRBV10-3; J: TRBJ1-5; length: 14; CDR3: CASNTGDSNQPQHF; DNA: TGTGCCTCGAACACAGGGGATAGCAATCAGCCCCAGCATTTT
size: NA; D: NA; V: TRBV28; J: TRBJ2-3; length: 15; CDR3: CASTPDSGGTDTQYF; DNA: TGTGCCAGCACCCCCGACTCGGGTGGCACAGATACGCAGTATTTT
size: few; D: NA; V: TRBV14; J: TRBJ2-7; length: 18; CDR3: CASSQDRGGARHRYEQYF; DNA: TGTGCCAGCAGCCAAGATCGTGGAGGGGCCAGGCACCGATACGAGCAGTACTTC
size: NA; D: TRBD2; V: TRBV6-5; J: TRBJ2-3; length: 23; CDR3: CASSYSMASGGTHLLTRTDTQYF; DNA: TGTGCCAGCAGTTACTCGATGGCTAGCGGGGGAACCCACCTACTCACCCGCACAGATACGCAGTATTTT
size: few; D: NA; V: TRBV7-9; J: TRBJ1-6; length: 14; CDR3: CASSSGYDNSPLHF; DNA: TGTGCCAGCAGCTCGGGTTACGATAATTCACCCCTCCACTTT
size: NA; D: NA; V: TRBV7-9; J: TRBJ2-1; length: 15; CDR3: CASSLGGAALREQFF; DNA: TGTGCCAGCAGCTTGGGGGGGGCTGCCCTTAGGGAGCAGTTCTTC
size: few; D: NA; V: TRBV25-1; J: TRBJ2-6; length: 18; CDR3: CASSEYFQGNVGANVLTF; DNA: TGTGCCAGCAGTGAATACTTTCAAGGGAACGTTGGGGCCAACGTCCTGACTTTC
size: NA; D: NA; V: TRBV7-9; J: TRBJ1-1; length: 20; CDR3: CASTSDVMGARGGDFTEAFF; DNA: TGTGCCAGCACCTCGGATGTGATGGGGGCTAGGGGAGGGGATTTCACTGAAGCTTTCTTT
size: NA; D: TRBD1; V: TRBV10-3; J: TRBJ1-2; length: 17; CDR3: CAISESTGQGAGWGYTF; DNA: TGTGCCATCAGTGAGTCGACGGGACAGGGGGCCGGATGGGGCTACACCTTC
size: NA; D: NA; V: TRBV27; J: TRBJ2-1; length: 11; CDR3: CASSWFEKQFF; DNA: TGTGCCAGCAGTTGGTTCGAAAAACAGTTCTTC
size: few; D: TRBD1; V: TRBV7-9; J: TRBJ1-5; length: 16; CDR3: CASSFTGTGGSQPQHF; DNA: TGTGCCAGCAGCTTCACCGGGACAGGGGGGAGTCAGCCCCAGCATTTT
size: few; D: NA; V: TRBV27; J: TRBJ2-2; length: 14; CDR3: CASTSRGGTGELFF; DNA: TGTGCCAGCACTAGCAGGGGGGGCACCGGGGAGCTGTTTTTT
size: NA; D: TRBD2; V: TRBV11-2; J: TRBJ2-5; length: 15; CDR3: CASSGSGGAGETQYF; DNA: TGTGCCAGCAGCGGTAGCGGGGGGGCGGGAGAGACCCAGTACTTC
size: NA; D: NA; V: TRBV13; J: TRBJ2-4; length: 16; CDR3: CASSRVGDQAKNIQYF; DNA: TGTGCCAGCAGCCGAGTTGGGGACCAAGCCAAAAACATTCAGTACTTC
size: NA; D: NA; V: TRBV7-4; J: TRBJ1-3; length: 13; CDR3: CASSGGVENTIYF; DNA: TGTGCCAGCAGCGGAGGAGTGGAAAACACCATATATTTT
size: once; D: NA; V: TRBV5-4; J: TRBJ1-4; length: 12; CDR3: CASSLVLEKLFF; DNA: TGTGCCAGCAGCTTGGTGTTGGAAAAACTGTTTTTT
size: few; D: NA; V: TRBV27; J: TRBJ2-4; length: 13; CDR3: CASGWGAGNIQYF; DNA: TGTGCCAGCGGCTGGGGGGCAGGAAACATTCAGTACTTC
size: NA; D: TRBD1; V: TRBV12-3/TRBV12-4; J: TRBJ1-1; length: 14; CDR3: CASSHRGLNTEAFF; DNA: TGTGCCAGCAGTCATAGGGGGCTGAACACTGAAGCTTTCTTT
size: NA; D: NA; V: TRBV12-5; J: TRBJ2-7; length: 15; CDR3: CASGRSRGSFYEQYF; DNA: TGTGCTAGTGGTAGGAGCAGGGGAAGTTTCTACGAGCAGTACTTC
size: NA; D: NA; V: TRBV11-1; J: TRBJ2-7; length: 15; CDR3: CASSLDWGGSYEQYF; DNA: TGTGCCAGCAGCTTAGATTGGGGGGGCAGCTACGAGCAGTACTTC
size: few; D: NA; V: TRBV7-3; J: TRBJ2-3; length: 14; CDR3: CASSLPGFTNTQYF; DNA: TGTGCCAGCAGCCTGCCTGGATTCACGAATACGCAGTATTTT
size: NA; D: NA; V: TRBV19; J: TRBJ1-2; length: 14; CDR3: CASSILDTDYGYTF; DNA: TGTGCCAGTAGTATCCTAGATACGGACTATGGCTACACCTTC
size: NA; D: NA; V: TRBV11-3; J: TRBJ2-2; length: 12; CDR3: CASGGDTGELFF; DNA: TGTGCCAGCGGGGGTGACACCGGGGAGCTGTTTTTT
size: NA; D: NA; V: TRBV7-8; J: TRBJ2-2; length: 14; CDR3: CASTQQGRGGELFF; DNA: TGTGCCAGCACCCAACAGGGTAGAGGAGGGGAGCTGTTTTTT
size: NA; D: NA; V: TRBV4-2; J: TRBJ1-1; length: 15; CDR3: CASSQEGHLNTEAFF; DNA: TGTGCCAGCAGCCAAGAGGGCCACTTGAACACTGAAGCTTTCTTT
size: few; D: NA; V: TRBV6-5; J: TRBJ1-2; length: 14; CDR3: CASVSFRESYGYTF; DNA: TGTGCCAGCGTATCCTTCAGGGAGAGCTATGGCTACACCTTC
size: few; D: TRBD2; V: TRBV5-6; J: TRBJ2-5; length: 19; CDR3: CASRPLAGGRRLGGETQYF; DNA: TGTGCCAGCAGACCGCTAGCGGGGGGGCGGAGACTAGGAGGAGAGACCCAGTACTTC
size: NA; D: TRBD1; V: TRBV29-1; J: TRBJ2-7; length: 13; CDR3: CSAGRTGVYEQYF; DNA: TGCAGCGCAGGCAGGACAGGGGTTTACGAGCAGTACTTC
size: few; D: NA; V: TRBV6-2/TRBV6-3; J: TRBJ1-1; length: 13; CDR3: CASSYLLETEAFF; DNA: TGTGCCAGCAGTTACCTATTGGAAACTGAAGCTTTCTTT
size: NA; D: NA; V: TRBV6-2/TRBV6-3; J: TRBJ2-7; length: 14; CDR3: CASLIPGPSYEQYF; DNA: TGTGCCAGCCTTATTCCGGGACCTTCCTACGAGCAGTACTTC
size: NA; D: TRBD1; V: TRBV12-3/TRBV12-4; J: TRBJ1-2; length: 14; CDR3: CASSPPDRRNGYTF; DNA: TGTGCCAGCAGTCCCCCGGACAGGAGGAATGGCTACACCTTC
size: NA; D: TRBD2; V: TRBV24-1; J: TRBJ2-1; length: 16; CDR3: CATSLSGTSGYNEQFF; DNA: TGTGCCACCAGCCTTTCCGGGACTAGCGGTTACAATGAGCAGTTCTTC
size: few; D: NA; V: TRBV19; J: TRBJ1-5; length: 16; CDR3: CASTPWLRAKNGPQHF; DNA: TGTGCCAGTACCCCTTGGTTACGGGCCAAGAATGGACCCCAGCATTTT
size: many; D: NA; V: TRBV7-6; J: TRBJ2-1; length: 17; CDR3: CASSLVRLGIRYNEQFF; DNA: TGTGCCAGCAGCTTAGTGCGCCTAGGGATACGCTACAATGAGCAGTTCTTC
size: NA; D: NA; V: TRBV10-3; J: TRBJ1-1; length: 14; CDR3: CAITRTEQNTEAFF; DNA: TGTGCCATCACCCGGACAGAGCAGAACACTGAAGCTTTCTTT
size: NA; D: NA; V: TRBV11-3; J: TRBJ2-3; length: 14; CDR3: CASSLGSGPNTQYF; DNA: TGTGCCAGCAGCTTGGGATCGGGACCGAATACGCAGTATTTT
size: NA; D: NA; V: TRBV7-9; J: TRBJ2-1; length: 13; CDR3: CASSWGGTNEQFF; DNA: TGTGCCAGCAGCTGGGGCGGAACCAATGAGCAGTTCTTC
size: once; D: TRBD1; V: TRBV5-4; J: TRBJ2-2; length: 17; CDR3: CASTPFGTGVNTGELFF; DNA: TGTGCCAGCACCCCTTTCGGGACAGGGGTTAACACCGGGGAGCTGTTTTTT
size: NA; D: NA; V: TRBV19; J: TRBJ1-5; length: 14; CDR3: CASMERQSNQPQHF; DNA: TGTGCCAGTATGGAAAGACAGAGCAATCAGCCCCAGCATTTT
size: many; D: TRBD1; V: TRBV7-2; J: TRBJ1-4; length: 16; CDR3: CASSLPGDRGHEKLFF; DNA: TGTGCCAGCAGCCTGCCGGGGGACAGGGGTCATGAAAAACTGTTTTTT
size: NA; D: NA; V: TRBV23-1; J: TRBJ1-6; length: 15; CDR3: CPGRGGNRENSPRHF; DNA: TGCCCCGGACGAGGGGGGAACAGAGAAAATTCACCCCGCCACTTT
size: NA; D: NA; V: TRBV4-1; J: TRBJ2-7; length: 13; CDR3: CASSQAQAYEQYF; DNA: TGCGCCAGCAGCCAGGCACAAGCCTACGAGCAGTACTTC
size: NA; D: NA; V: TRBV20-1; J: TRBJ2-7; length: 14; CDR3: CSASSEGLSYEQYF; DNA: TGCAGTGCTAGCTCGGAGGGCCTCTCCTACGAGCAGTACTTC
size: NA; D: NA; V: TRBV13; J: TRBJ2-1; length: 13; CDR3: CASSSGNAREQFF; DNA: TGTGCCAGCAGCTCCGGGAACGCAAGGGAGCAGTTCTTC
size: NA; D: NA; V: TRBV27; J: TRBJ1-2; length: 12; CDR3: CASRRALGGYTF; DNA: TGTGCCAGCCGCAGGGCCTTGGGTGGCTACACCTTC
size: many; D: TRBD1; V: TRBV6-5; J: TRBJ1-1; length: 17; CDR3: CASSYGVLGQGSTEAFF; DNA: TGTGCCAGCAGTTACGGGGTTCTCGGACAGGGTAGCACTGAAGCTTTCTTT
size: few; D: TRBD2; V: TRBV6-5; J: TRBJ2-1; length: 19; CDR3: CASSYSGSGGVGSYNEQFF; DNA: TGTGCCAGCAGTTACTCGGGTAGCGGGGGGGTTGGGTCCTACAATGAGCAGTTCTTC
size: few; D: NA; V: TRBV15; J: TRBJ1-3; length: 15; CDR3: CATSRDRYSGNTIYF; DNA: TGTGCCACCAGCAGAGACCGCTACTCTGGAAACACCATATATTTT
size: NA; D: TRBD2; V: TRBV27; J: TRBJ2-1; length: 16; CDR3: CASSPWTSGRPDEQFF; DNA: TGTGCCAGCAGTCCTTGGACTAGCGGGAGGCCGGATGAGCAGTTCTTC
size: NA; D: NA; V: TRBV18; J: TRBJ1-1; length: 14; CDR3: CASSLQRVETEAFF; DNA: TGTGCCAGCTCACTCCAGAGGGTAGAAACTGAAGCTTTCTTT